This T cell receptor (beta chain) was identified in a study of response to subunit inactivated influenza vaccine. This clonotype was seen at least ten times. What it binds is not known. Using its own MiXCR run on the RT-PCR reads, TCRdb lists one record per CDR3 protein. The table includes under 550,000 distinct CDR3 sequences, approximately 7.7% detected once. Germline values: CDR1 SQVTM, CDR2 ANQGSEA. Trimming took 7 bases from V and 2 from J, leaving 11 bases between them. The CDR3 runs 13 residues. Study observations and caveats: The study's authors posited that every seasonal influenza vaccination enlists few new T cells.

The material sequenced was PBMCs from blood, taken less than 30 months after vaccination. This chain links TRBV29-1 with TRBJ2-2; D unclear. This clonotype was obtained from a man in his fifties or sixties who received an inactivated influenza vaccine. CDR3 loop: CSGFRGNTGELFF. The CDR3 nucleotides are TGCAGCGGATTCCGCGGCAACACCGGGGAGCTGTTTTTT.